This T cell receptor beta chain comes out of a study of T cells in Graves' hyperthyroidism and ophthalmopathy. This clonotype was picked up many times. In germline, CDR1 is MNHEY, CDR2 SVGEGT. The CDR3 runs 16 residues. V gave up 0 bases and J gave up 7 bases, with 16 bases separating them. Amplified regions were TCR beta CDR3 sequences from RNA transcripts. The HTBI set primed first-round TCR CDR3 RT-PCR. TCRdb used MiXCR to reprocess the multiplex PCR reads, holding one entry per CDR3 protein. The sample holds 650,000 to 750,000 distinct CDR3 sequences, approximately 14% seen once. The source material was blood. The TCR originated in a young woman with Graves' hyperthyroidism. The chain has TRBV6-2 or TRBV6-3 and TRBJ2-1; TRBD2 is a possible D gene (5 bases). This CDR3 reads CASSYSRMGVGNEQFF. For the CDR3, the DNA is TGTGCCAGCAGTTACTCCCGAATGGGAGTCGGGAATGAGCAGTTCTTC.